A selection of T cell receptor beta chains follows, all from one sample in a study of cytomegalovirus exposure and HLA in healthy donors. TCRdb's copy holds only in-frame clones and misses some; the assay was immunoSEQ multiplex PCR. The table records tens of thousands of clones, about 73% of them present only once. The specimen sequenced was PBMCs. The receptors originated from a woman aged 40 to 49 in good health and CMV-seropositive. CDR3s include the opening cysteine and the closing phenylalanine or tryptophan. A D gene is named only where the DNA matches it firmly. The size field is filled for only some rows; it gives once, few, many or a size class.

TRBV7-9,TRBJ2-7,few,TRBD1,CASSRGTGDYYEQYF,TGTGCCAGCAGCCGCGGGACAGGGGATTACTACGAGCAGTACTTC
TRBV30,TRBJ2-5,-,TRBD1,CAWRPGQGGQETQYF,TGTGCCTGGAGGCCGGGACAGGGGGGACAAGAGACCCAGTACTTC
TRBV6-6,TRBJ1-5,-,TRBD1,CASSLTGGVDQPQHF,TGTGCCAGCAGCTTGACAGGGGGCGTCGATCAGCCCCAGCATTTT
TRBV5-4,TRBJ2-1,-,TRBD2,CASSYPSGSDNEQFF,TGTGCCAGCAGCTATCCTAGCGGGAGTGACAATGAGCAGTTCTTC
TRBV4-2,TRBJ2-7,-,TRBD2,CASSPFSGYEQYF,TGTGCCAGCAGCCCGTTTAGCGGGTACGAGCAGTACTTC
TRBV7-2,TRBJ1-2,-,-,CASSFQQSANYGYTF,TGTGCCAGCAGCTTCCAACAGTCAGCTAACTATGGCTACACCTTC
TRBV4-3,TRBJ2-4,few,TRBD2,CASSQDWTSGIAKNIQYF,TGCGCCAGCAGCCAAGATTGGACTAGCGGGATAGCCAAAAACATTCAGTACTTC
TRBV7-9,TRBJ2-7,-,TRBD2,CASSASGTTYEQYF,TGTGCCAGCAGCGCGTCCGGGACTACCTACGAGCAGTACTTC
TRBV19,TRBJ2-2,-,TRBD1,CASSRTGGAGELFF,TGTGCCAGTAGTAGGACAGGGGGGGCCGGGGAGCTGTTTTTT
TRBV5-6,TRBJ2-1,once,-,CASSLAGGATYNEQFF,TGTGCCAGCAGCTTGGCCGGCGGGGCAACCTACAATGAGCAGTTCTTC
TRBV7-3,TRBJ1-1,-,TRBD1,CASRRNGQANTEAFF,TGTGCCAGCAGACGAAACGGACAGGCGAACACTGAAGCTTTCTTT
TRBV27,TRBJ2-7,-,TRBD1,CATLDRDRYEQYF,TGTGCCACCTTAGACAGGGACCGCTACGAGCAGTACTTC
TRBV18,TRBJ2-3,-,-,CASSPGSGDTQYF,TGTGCCAGCTCACCGGGCTCCGGAGATACGCAGTATTTT
TRBV11-3,TRBJ2-6,-,-,CASSFRGGLANVLTF,TGTGCCAGCAGCTTTCGCGGAGGATTGGCCAACGTCCTGACTTTC
TRBV11-2,TRBJ1-1,-,-,CASSTETGRTEAFF,TGTGCCAGCAGCACCGAGACAGGTCGAACTGAAGCTTTCTTT
TRBV5-8,TRBJ1-4,once,-,CASSFPTASATTNEKLFF,TGTGCCAGCAGTTTCCCGACAGCCTCGGCTACAACTAATGAAAAACTGTTTTTT
TRBV4-2,TRBJ1-2,-,TRBD1,CASSQDADRVYGYTF,TGTGCCAGCAGCCAAGATGCGGACAGGGTCTATGGCTACACCTTC
TRBV28,TRBJ2-7,-,-,CASRGGEQYF,TGTGCCAGCAGAGGGGGCGAGCAGTACTTC
TRBV4-3,TRBJ1-5,few,-,CASSQETDQPQHF,TGCGCCAGCAGCCAAGAAACGGATCAGCCCCAGCATTTT
TRBV6-1,TRBJ1-4,-,TRBD1,CASRGQGAPNEKLFF,TGTGCCAGCAGAGGACAGGGGGCGCCTAATGAAAAACTGTTTTTT
TRBV28,TRBJ2-7,-,TRBD2,CASNSRTGVSRTSGSLEHYEQYF,TGTGCCAGCAATTCCCGGACAGGGGTAAGCCGGACTAGCGGGAGCCTAGAACACTACGAGCAGTACTTC
TRBV5-8,TRBJ2-7,few,TRBD1,CASSSGTGNYEQYF,TGTGCCAGCAGCTCCGGGACAGGGAACTACGAGCAGTACTTC
TRBV10-3,TRBJ1-1,-,-,CAISGTGRGTEAFF,TGTGCCATCAGCGGAACAGGGAGGGGCACTGAAGCTTTCTTT
TRBV14,TRBJ2-5,-,-,CASSQGLRSTETQYF,TGTGCCAGCAGCCAAGGGTTACGGTCAACAGAGACCCAGTACTTC
TRBV7-3,TRBJ2-1,-,TRBD2,CASSLVGGNNEQFF,TGTGCCAGCAGCTTAGTGGGGGGGAACAATGAGCAGTTCTTC
TRBV2,TRBJ2-1,-,-,CASNRQSSGYNEQFF,TGTGCCAGCAACCGACAGTCTAGTGGCTACAATGAGCAGTTCTTC
TRBV6-5,TRBJ2-7,-,TRBD2,CASRGGLAGTGEQYF,TGTGCCAGCAGAGGGGGACTAGCGGGAACGGGGGAGCAGTACTTC
TRBV29-1,TRBJ2-3,once,-,CSVEFTGTDTQYF,TGCAGCGTTGAATTTACGGGGACAGATACGCAGTATTTT
TRBV6-1,TRBJ1-2,-,TRBD1,CASSLRDRSYGYTF,TGTGCCAGCAGTCTAAGGGACAGGTCTTATGGCTACACCTTC
TRBV6-5,TRBJ2-7,-,TRBD1,CASTQGVEQYF,TGTGCCAGCACCCAGGGGGTCGAGCAGTACTTC
TRBV7-3,TRBJ1-1,-,-,CASSLNPGVTTEAFF,TGTGCCAGCAGCTTAAACCCAGGGGTAACCACTGAAGCTTTCTTT
TRBV25-1,TRBJ2-6,-,-,CASSDNQGSGANVLTF,TGTGCCAGCAGTGATAACCAGGGCTCTGGGGCCAACGTCCTGACTTTC
TRBV20-1,TRBJ1-2,few,TRBD1,CSVEGQGAYTF,TGCAGTGTTGAGGGACAGGGGGCATACACCTTC
TRBV29-1,TRBJ1-1,-,-,CSVVGRGTEAFF,TGCAGCGTTGTGGGCCGGGGCACTGAAGCTTTCTTT
TRBV28,TRBJ2-2,-,TRBD2,CASSRLAGGRGELFF,TGTGCCAGCAGCCGACTAGCGGGAGGCCGTGGGGAGCTGTTTTTT
TRBV5-1,TRBJ1-4,few,-,CASSPEMAPLPRELFF,TGCGCCAGCAGCCCCGAAATGGCACCTCTACCCCGGGAACTGTTTTTT
TRBV11-2,TRBJ2-1,-,TRBD2,CASSGRLAGVFNEQFF,TGTGCCAGCAGCGGTCGACTAGCGGGAGTTTTCAATGAGCAGTTCTTC
TRBV4-3,TRBJ1-1,many,-,CASSQDSIYPEAFF,TGCGCCAGCAGCCAGGACAGCATATACCCAGAAGCTTTCTTT
TRBV7-3,TRBJ2-7,-,TRBD2,CASSLSSGSDEQYF,TGTGCCAGCAGCCTGTCTAGCGGGAGCGACGAGCAGTACTTC
TRBV7-9,TRBJ1-2,-,-,CASNNPGVANYGYTF,TGTGCCAGCAACAATCCGGGGGTGGCTAACTATGGCTACACCTTC
TRBV7-2,TRBJ2-5,-,TRBD2,CASSVSSGTPDETQYF,TGTGCCAGCAGCGTATCTAGCGGGACACCCGACGAGACCCAGTACTTC
TRBV6-6,TRBJ2-1,-,TRBD1,CASTGIGTGFVNEQFF,TGTGCCAGCACCGGTATAGGGACAGGGTTTGTCAATGAGCAGTTCTTC
TRBV10-3,TRBJ1-4,-,-,CAISEGGRLNEKLFF,TGTGCCATCAGTGAGGGGGGGAGACTTAATGAAAAACTGTTTTTT
TRBV28,TRBJ1-4,-,-,CASNQGTVREKLFF,TGTGCCAGCAACCAGGGGACGGTTCGTGAAAAACTGTTTTTT
TRBV7-9,TRBJ2-1,few,TRBD2,CASSLSLEREGPNEQFF,TGTGCCAGCAGCTTATCTCTTGAGCGGGAGGGCCCCAATGAGCAGTTCTTC
TRBV7-9,TRBJ2-5,-,-,CAGSLPGPETQYF,TGTGCCGGCAGCTTACCAGGGCCGGAGACCCAGTACTTC
TRBV2,TRBJ2-3,-,TRBD1,CASLLDRVGDTQYF,TGTGCCAGCCTACTGGACAGGGTTGGGGATACGCAGTATTTT
TRBV19,TRBJ2-7,-,TRBD1,CASSSGQGVHEQYF,TGTGCCAGTAGTTCGGGACAGGGTGTCCACGAGCAGTACTTC
TRBV7-3,TRBJ2-3,-,-,CASSFGPNTDTQYF,TGTGCCAGCAGCTTTGGGCCTAACACAGATACGCAGTATTTT
TRBV5-6,TRBJ2-7,-,TRBD1,CASSRDRSSYEQYF,TGTGCCAGCAGCCGGGACAGAAGCTCCTACGAGCAGTACTTC
TRBV5-6,TRBJ2-3,-,-,CASSFGGTDTQYF,TGTGCCAGCAGCTTCGGGGGCACAGATACGCAGTATTTT
TRBV9,TRBJ2-2,-,TRBD1,CASSVGRTGIGTGELFF,TGTGCCAGCAGCGTAGGGAGGACAGGGATTGGCACCGGGGAGCTGTTTTTT